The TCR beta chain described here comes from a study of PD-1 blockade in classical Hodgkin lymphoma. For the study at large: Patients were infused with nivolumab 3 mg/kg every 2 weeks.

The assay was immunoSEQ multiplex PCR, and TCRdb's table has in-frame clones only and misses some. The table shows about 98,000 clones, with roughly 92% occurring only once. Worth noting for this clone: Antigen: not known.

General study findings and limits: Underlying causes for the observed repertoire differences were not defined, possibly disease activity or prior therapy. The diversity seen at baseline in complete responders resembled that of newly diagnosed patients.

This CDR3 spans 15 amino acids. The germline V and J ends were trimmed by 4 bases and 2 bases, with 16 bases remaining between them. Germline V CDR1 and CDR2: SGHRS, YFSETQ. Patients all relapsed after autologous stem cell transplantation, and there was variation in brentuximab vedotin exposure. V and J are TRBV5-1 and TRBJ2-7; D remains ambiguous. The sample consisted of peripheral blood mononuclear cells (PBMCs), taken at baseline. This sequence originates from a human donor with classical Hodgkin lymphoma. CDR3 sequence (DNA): TGCGCCAGCAGCCTGTCGGCCTTTTCACCCTACGAGCAGTACTTC. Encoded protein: CASSLSAFSPYEQYF.